These 22 T cell receptor beta chains share one sample of origin, sequenced in a study of shared clonotypes between healthy human individuals. Profiled with immunoSEQ multiplex PCR; TCRdb holds only in-frame clones, not every one. The table records a few million clones, just over 90% of them present only once. Naivety among CD8 cells was defined by CD45RO negativity and positive CCR7 selection, thereby excluding terminally differentiated effector memory CD45RA+ cells. The specimen sequenced was naive CD8+ T cells from PBMCs. These receptors were obtained from a man younger than 35 in good health. Some clones in this sample may be carry-over from other donors' samples.

V and J are TRBV13 and TRBJ2-1; tentatively, D is TRBD2 (6 bases). There are 15 residues in the CDR3. Per the germline V gene, CDR1 is PRHDT and CDR2 is FYEKMQ (reference sequence). Trimming removed 4 bases at V and 1 base at J, with 11 bases between. DNA of the CDR3: TGTGCCAGCAGCTCCGGGACTGCATCCTACAATGAGCAGTTCTTC. As protein: CASSSGTASYNEQFF.

The chain combines TRBV6-5 with TRBJ2-1, with 10 bases lining up with TRBD2. The CDR3 runs 15 residues. Germline CDR1 MNHEY, CDR2 SVGAGI. After removal of 6 bases from V and 5 bases from J, the junction contained 7 bases not matched to a gene. CDR3 coding DNA: TGTGCCAGCAGCACCGTAGCGGGAGGTCACAATGAGCAGTTCTTC. Its translation: CASSTVAGGHNEQFF.

The gene calls are TRBV19 and TRBJ1-5; tentatively, D is TRBD1 (6 bases). V was shortened by 7 bases and J by 0 bases, with 10 bases between the two germline ends. The CDR3 consists of 14 residues. Germline V gene lookup returns CDR1 LNHDA and CDR2 SQIVND (reference sequence). The CDR3 is CASIDRSSNQPQHF. In DNA form, the CDR3 reads TGTGCCAGTATCGACAGGAGTAGCAATCAGCCCCAGCATTTT.

The chain uses TRBV27 and TRBJ2-5, with no clear D. Trimming removed 8 bases from V and 5 bases from J, with 21 bases in between. CDR1 is MNHEY, CDR2 SMNVEV, per germline (reference sequence). This CDR3 region has 15 residues. The CDR3 loop reads CASALVAGGLETQYF. CDR3 DNA: TGTGCCAGCGCGTTGGTAGCCGGCGGTCTCGAGACCCAGTACTTC.

The V gene is TRBV30, the J gene TRBJ2-4; D perhaps matches TRBD1 (5 bases). The CDR3 has 16 residues. Deletions cut 0 bases from V and 2 bases from J, with 14 bases between. CDR1 and CDR2 from the germline V gene are GTSNPN and SVGIG (reference sequence). The CDR3 nucleotides read TGTGCCTGGAGTGTAACAACAGGTGTCTCCAAAAACATTCAGTACTTC. Translation gives CAWSVTTGVSKNIQYF.

The chain recombines TRBV2 with TRBJ1-5; 8 positions match TRBD1. The CDR3 has 14 residues. The trim removed 4 bases at V and 6 bases at J, leaving 5 bases unmatched. Germline CDR1 SNHLY, CDR2 FYNNEI. This chain's CDR3 is CASSVRGQFQPQHF. DNA of the CDR3: TGTGCCAGCAGTGTCAGGGGGCAGTTTCAGCCCCAGCATTTT.

V usage is TRBV18 and J usage is TRBJ1-2; D is unclear. Germline CDR1 reads KGHSH; CDR2 reads LQKENI. The V end lost 0 bases, the J end lost 8 bases, and 10 bases lay between the germline ends. This CDR3 region has 13 residues. The CDR3, as DNA: TGTGCCAGCTCACCACCAGAAGGCGGCGGCTACACCTTC. It is translated as CASSPPEGGGYTF. Based on the CDR3 plus reference TRBV18 and TRBJ1-2, the full variable domain is NAGVMQNPRHLVRRRGQEARLRCSPMKGHSHVYWYRQLPEEGLKFMVYLQKENIIDESGMPKERFSAEFPKEGPSILRIQQVVRGDSAAYFCASSPPEGGGYTFGSGTRLTVV.

The chain combines TRBV19 with TRBJ1-1, with 7 bases lining up with TRBD1. The CDR3 runs to 16 residues. V dropped 8 bases and J dropped 1; count of bases not matched to a gene: 13. Germline loops: CDR1 LNHDA, CDR2 SQIVND (reference sequence). Written as DNA, the CDR3 is TGTGCCAGTCCTCCGCCCCCGGGACAGCAGAACACTGAAGCTTTCTTT. Protein product: CASPPPPGQQNTEAFF.

The chain has TRBV4-1 and TRBJ1-5; possible D gene TRBD1, 5 bases. In germline, CDR1 is MGHRA, CDR2 YSYEKL. The CDR3 is 14 residues long. The V gene lost 5 bases and the J gene lost 5 bases, with 13 bases spanning the gap. The CDR3 protein is CASSGVGADQPQHF. CDR3 nucleotides: TGCGCCAGCAGCGGGGTTGGGGCGGATCAGCCCCAGCATTTT.

The rearrangement joins TRBV11-2 to TRBJ2-5; 7 bases agree with TRBD1. The end of the DNA is better explained by TRBJ2-7, so the J call may be wrong. CDR3 size: 17 residues. The germline CDR1 and CDR2 sequences are SGHAT and FQNNGV. Here the CDR3 reads CASSHSPRPRQGYEQYF. In DNA, the CDR3 is TGTGCCAGCAGCCATTCCCCTAGACCCCGACAGGGCTACGAGCAGTACTTC.

The V and J genes are TRBV27 and TRBJ2-7; TRBD1 agrees at 8 bases. The germline gives CDR1 MNHEY, CDR2 SMNVEV (reference sequence). V dropped 5 bases and J dropped 4; count of bases not matched to a gene: 10. The CDR3 covers 15 residues. In DNA, the CDR3 is TGTGCCAGCAGTCCCAGGACAGGGATTGGTTACGAGCAGTACTTC. As protein: CASSPRTGIGYEQYF.

This chain joins TRBV6-6 and TRBJ2-3, with D perhaps TRBD2 (6 bases). With 0 bases removed from V and 2 bases from J, the gap between germline ends came to 12 bases. Germline CDR1 reads MNHNY; CDR2 reads SVGAGI (reference sequence). The CDR3 has 16 amino acids. CDR3 in amino acids: CASSYSAGSYTDTQYF. Here the CDR3 DNA reads TGTGCCAGCAGTTACTCGGCGGGGAGCTACACAGATACGCAGTATTTT.

The V gene is TRBV19, the J gene TRBJ1-5; no clear D. The CDR3 has 15 amino acids. V lost 9 bases, J lost 0 bases, and 15 bases lay in between. Germline-derived CDR1 and CDR2 are LNHDA and SQIVND (reference sequence). CDR3 protein: CASDHSFFSNQPQHF. CDR3 coding DNA: TGTGCCAGCGACCACAGTTTCTTTAGCAATCAGCCCCAGCATTTT.

This clone was found once. The V and J genes are TRBV5-1 and TRBJ1-1, with TRBD1 matching 10 bases. Germline values: CDR1 SGHRS, CDR2 YFSETQ. The CDR3 totals 15 residues. J was trimmed by 7 bases and V by 2 bases; bases with no gene match: 8. CDR3 protein: CASSFSGQGYLEAFF. The CDR3 nucleotides read TGCGCCAGCAGCTTCTCGGGACAGGGGTATCTTGAAGCTTTCTTT.

This CDR3 is CASSYSIGEMHHEQYF. In nucleotides, the CDR3 is TGTGCCAGCAGTTACTCGATAGGGGAGATGCACCACGAGCAGTACTTC. The rearrangement joins TRBV6-5 to TRBJ2-7; D may match TRBD1 or TRBD2 (5 bases each). The CDR3 consists of 16 residues. Trimming took 0 bases from V and 5 from J, leaving 17 bases between them. Germline V gene sequence: CDR1 MNHEY, CDR2 SVGAGI.

The chain uses TRBV4-1 and TRBJ2-7, with a weak D call TRBD1 (6 bases). V lost 2 bases and J 4 bases, leaving 18 bases between the germline ends. CDR1 MGHRA and CDR2 YSYEKL come from the germline V gene. This CDR3 comprises 16 residues. The CDR3 coding sequence is TGCGCCAGCAGCCAAACCCCGGGCAGGGGACCGTACGAGCAGTACTTC. Its translation is CASSQTPGRGPYEQYF.

CDR3 region: CASSHAGLNYEQYF. As DNA, the CDR3 is TGCGCCAGCAGCCATGCAGGACTAAACTACGAGCAGTACTTC. The rearrangement uses TRBV4-1 and TRBJ2-7, with D tentatively TRBD2 (6 bases). The V end was cut by 3 bases, the J end by 3 bases, with 12 bases between. This CDR3 has 14 residues. Germline CDR1 MGHRA, CDR2 YSYEKL.

The genes are TRBV7-2 and TRBJ2-7; D is perhaps TRBD1 (6 bases). Germline assignment: CDR1 SGHTA and CDR2 FQGNSA. The CDR3 spans 14 residues. V was trimmed by 1 base and J by 3 bases, leaving 10 bases between them. The CDR3 region is CASSLDRTVYEQYF. The CDR3, as DNA: TGTGCCAGCAGCTTAGATAGGACAGTCTACGAGCAGTACTTC.

The CDR3 nucleotides read TGCGCCAGCAGCCAAGATCCTAGCGGGAGTCTGACAGATACGCAGTATTTT. Translating gives CASSQDPSGSLTDTQYF. The chain links TRBV4-1 to TRBJ2-3, with 10 bases aligning to TRBD2. Per the germline V gene, CDR1 is MGHRA and CDR2 is YSYEKL. The ends lost 0 bases at V and 3 bases at J; junction bases unmatched: 6. CDR3 length: 17 residues.

This sequence joins TRBV28 and TRBJ2-3, with D perhaps matching TRBD1 or TRBD2 (5 bases each). The CDR3 covers 11 residues. Germline-derived CDR1 and CDR2 are MDHEN and SYDVKM. Trimming removed 7 bases at V and 7 bases at J, with 9 bases between. The CDR3 nucleotides are TGTGCCAGCACCGAGGGGTATACGCAGTATTTT. It codes for CASTEGYTQYF.

The chain links TRBV6-5 to TRBJ2-7; 14 bases fit TRBD2. Germline lookup yields CDR1 MNHEY and CDR2 SVGAGI. The CDR3 runs 14 residues. V dropped 6 bases and J dropped 5; count of bases not matched to a gene: 3. The chain's CDR3 is CASSPGLAGDEQYF. The CDR3 nucleotides read TGTGCCAGCAGCCCGGGACTAGCGGGAGACGAGCAGTACTTC.

V and J are TRBV20-1 and TRBJ2-7; D may be TRBD2 (6 bases). The V gene lost 6 bases and the J gene lost 7 bases, with 7 bases spanning the gap. CDR1 DFQATT and CDR2 SNEGSKA come from the germline V gene (reference sequence). CDR3 length equals 9 residues. CDR3 protein: CSATREQYF. The CDR3 coding sequence is TGCAGTGCGACTAGGGAGCAGTACTTC.